This record concerns one TCR beta chain sequence. Measured with immunoSEQ multiplex PCR; TCRdb has only the in-frame clones, and not every one. The sample holds over 10,000 clones; 84% are singletons and the top ten take 9% to 10%. Looked up from germline, CDR1 is ENHRY and CDR2 is SYGVKD. CDR3 size: 13 residues. The data stem from a study of blood T cell dynamics during melanoma immunotherapy. Study at large: Standard first-line treatment here was pembrolizumab or nivolumab plus ipilimumab in metastatic melanoma.

Described time point: pre-treatment baseline. Material: blood, obtained from a patient treated with checkpoint blockade. J is TRBJ2-5 and V is TRBV10-3; no clear D. With the DNA end fitting TRBJ2-7 better, the J assignment may be wrong. The TCR sequence derives from a human donor with melanoma. The CDR3 DNA is TGTGCCATCAGTGAGTTCACCTCCTACGAGCAGTACTTC. Its translation: CAISEFTSYEQYF.